These T cell receptor beta chains were read from a single sample in a study of graft-versus-host responses after intestinal transplantation. TCRdb's table, derived via immunoSEQ multiplex PCR, lists solely in-frame clones and lacks some. This sample has tens of thousands of clones, with about 93% found just once. Antigen specificity for these receptors is unknown. The source material was unstimulated CD8+ T cells sorted from spleen or lymph node cells, sampled before intestinal transplant. These receptor sequences come from a human donor who received an intestinal transplant. CDR3s include the opening cysteine and the closing phenylalanine or tryptophan. The order of the fields is clone size, J gene, D gene, V gene, CDR3 DNA, CDR3 protein. The D gene is left open where the match is weak. Clone size is given for some rows only: seen once, a few or many times, or a class if the clone is expanded.

>NA|TRBJ1-2|NA|TRBV4-1
TGCGCCAGCAGCCAAGGGAGACAGAGCTATGGCTACACCTTC
CASSQGRQSYGYTF
>NA|TRBJ1-1|NA|TRBV30
TGTGCCTGGAGTGAAGGGGGAACTGAAGCTTTCTTT
CAWSEGGTEAFF
>NA|TRBJ1-5|TRBD1|TRBV6-6
TGTGCCAGCGAGCCGAGGGGGCCAAATCAGCCCCAGCATTTT
CASEPRGPNQPQHF
>NA|TRBJ2-7|NA|TRBV4-1
TGCGCCAGCAGCCAAGGGCAGGCTCTCTCCTACGAGCAGTACTTC
CASSQGQALSYEQYF
>NA|TRBJ1-1|NA|TRBV10-2
TGCGCCAGCAGTGAGTTTCCGGGACTGATGAACACTGAAGCTTTCTTT
CASSEFPGLMNTEAFF
>NA|TRBJ2-7|NA|TRBV7-6
TGTGCCAGCAGCTTAGCGGGAGATTACGAGCAGTACTTC
CASSLAGDYEQYF
>once|TRBJ1-2|NA|TRBV6-5
TGTGCCAGCAGCGGGATCTCTTTCTTTGGCTACACCTTC
CASSGISFFGYTF
>NA|TRBJ2-7|TRBD1|TRBV23-1
TGCGCCAGCAGTCGGCCGGGACAGGGGCCAAACGAGCAGTACTTC
CASSRPGQGPNEQYF
>NA|TRBJ1-6|NA|TRBV6-1
TGTGCCAGCAGCCCCGACGGGGATAATTCACCCCTCCACTTT
CASSPDGDNSPLHF
>NA|TRBJ1-3|NA|TRBV30
TGTGCCTGGAGTGTACTAGGGAACACCATATATTTT
CAWSVLGNTIYF
>NA|TRBJ2-7|NA|TRBV6-5
TGTGCCAGCAGTTACCTCGCCAGGGTCCACGAGCAGTACTTC
CASSYLARVHEQYF
>NA|TRBJ2-7|NA|TRBV7-2
TGTGCCAGCAGCTTAGCAGGGGGTAGGAGCTCCTACGAGCAGTACTTC
CASSLAGGRSSYEQYF
>NA|TRBJ1-2|NA|TRBV14
TGTGCCAGCAGCCAGGGACAACTAAACTATGGCTACACCTTC
CASSQGQLNYGYTF